This T cell receptor (beta chain) derives from a study of shared clonotypes between healthy human individuals. For the study at large: The people who gave samples were a couple of women and three men aged 18 to 49. Regarding the study as a whole: Memory subsets had estimated richness that was generally smaller than that of naive subsets. Between several donors, naive CD4 clonotypes were shared at a level of about 5%.

The repertoire was sequenced with immunoSEQ multiplex PCR; TCRdb's copy has only in-frame clones and lacks some. The table shows over a million clones, with around 78% occurring only once. As to this clone: What it binds is not known.

The CDR3 consists of 13 residues. The V gene lost 11 bases and the J gene lost 5 bases, with 19 bases spanning the gap. In germline, CDR1 is SNHLY, CDR2 FYNNEI. This chain connects TRBV2 to TRBJ2-7; D gene uncertain. This receptor was identified in a man aged 18 to 35 in good health. Some clones in this sample may be carry-over from other donors' samples. The sample taken for sequencing was memory CD4+ T cells from PBMCs. The subset: CD45RA-negative fraction. The CDR3 reads CAGDGFSPDEQYF. In nucleotides, the CDR3 is TGTGCCGGGGATGGGTTCTCCCCGGACGAGCAGTACTTC.